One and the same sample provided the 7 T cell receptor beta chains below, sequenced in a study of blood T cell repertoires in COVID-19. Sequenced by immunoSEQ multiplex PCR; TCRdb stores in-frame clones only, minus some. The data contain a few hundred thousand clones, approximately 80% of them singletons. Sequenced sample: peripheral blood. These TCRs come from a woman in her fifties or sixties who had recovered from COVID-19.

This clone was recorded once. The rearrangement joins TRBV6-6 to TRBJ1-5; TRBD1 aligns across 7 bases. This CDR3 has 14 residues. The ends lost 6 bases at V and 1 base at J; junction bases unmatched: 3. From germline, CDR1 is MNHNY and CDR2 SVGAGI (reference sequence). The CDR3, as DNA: TGTGCCAGCAGCCCACAGGGGAGCAATCAGCCCCAGCATTTT. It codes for CASSPQGSNQPQHF.

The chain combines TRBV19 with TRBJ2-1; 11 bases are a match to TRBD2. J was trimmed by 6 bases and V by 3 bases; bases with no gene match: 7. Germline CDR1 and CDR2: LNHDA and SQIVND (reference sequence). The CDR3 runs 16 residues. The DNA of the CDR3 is TGTGCCAGTAGTATCCGGGGACTAGCGGCCCTCAATGAGCAGTTCTTC. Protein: CASSIRGLAALNEQFF. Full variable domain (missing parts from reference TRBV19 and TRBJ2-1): DGGITQSPKYLFRKEGQNVTLSCEQNLNHDAMYWYRQDPGQGLRLIYYSQIVNDFQKGDIAEGYSVSREKKESFPLTVTSAQKNPTAFYLCASSIRGLAALNEQFFGPGTRLTVL.

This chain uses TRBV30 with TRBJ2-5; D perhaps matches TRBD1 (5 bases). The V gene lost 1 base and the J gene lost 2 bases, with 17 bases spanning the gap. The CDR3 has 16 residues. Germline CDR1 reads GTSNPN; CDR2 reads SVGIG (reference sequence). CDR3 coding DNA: TGTGCCTGGAGTGCCCCCCCGACAGCGCGACAAGAGACCCAGTACTTC. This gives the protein CAWSAPPTARQETQYF. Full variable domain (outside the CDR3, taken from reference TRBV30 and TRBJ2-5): SQTIHQWPATLVQPVGSPLSLECTVEGTSNPNLYWYRQAAGRGLQLLFYSVGIGQISSEVPQNLSASRPQDRQFILSSKKLLLSDSGFYLCAWSAPPTARQETQYFGPGTRLLVL.

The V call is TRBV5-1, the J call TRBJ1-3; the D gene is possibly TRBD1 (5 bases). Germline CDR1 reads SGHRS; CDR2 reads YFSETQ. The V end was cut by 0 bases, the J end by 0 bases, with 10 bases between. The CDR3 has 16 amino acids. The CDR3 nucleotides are TGCGCCAGCAGCTTGGGGGCAGGGATCTCTGGAAACACCATATATTTT. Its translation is CASSLGAGISGNTIYF.

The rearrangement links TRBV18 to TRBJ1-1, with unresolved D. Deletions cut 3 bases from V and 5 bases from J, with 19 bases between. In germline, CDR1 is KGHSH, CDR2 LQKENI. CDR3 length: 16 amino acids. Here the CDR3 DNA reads TGTGCCAGCTCACCTCCCTCGATTATAATGAGAACTGAAGCTTTCTTT. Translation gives CASSPPSIIMRTEAFF.

The CDR3 nucleotides are TGTGCCAGCAGTTTATTTCCGGGGGGGGGCACAGATACGCAGTATTTT. Its translation: CASSLFPGGGTDTQYF. V usage is TRBV27 and J usage is TRBJ2-3, with 8 bases lining up with TRBD2. Germline V lookup: CDR1 MNHEY, CDR2 SMNVEV (reference sequence). V trimming: 1 base; J trimming: 1 base; junction bases outside the gene matches: 4. The CDR3 has 16 residues.

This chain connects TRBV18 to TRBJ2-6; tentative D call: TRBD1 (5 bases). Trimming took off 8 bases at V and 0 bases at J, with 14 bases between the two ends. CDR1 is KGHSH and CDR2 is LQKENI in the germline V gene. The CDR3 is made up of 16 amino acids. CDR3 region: CASPYQQASGANVLTF. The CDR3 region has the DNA TGTGCCAGCCCATACCAACAGGCCTCTGGGGCCAACGTCCTGACTTTC.